Presented here are 31 T cell receptor beta chains from one specimen sequenced in a study of T-cell reconstitution after alpha-beta-depleted transplantation in children. Unique molecular identifiers were incorporated into the prepared TCRbeta library. TCRdb used MiXCR to reprocess the PCR reads, holding one entry per CDR3 protein. The sample contains some 50,000 distinct CDR3 sequences, about a tenth of which appear only once. The specimen comprised PBMCs, mostly from graft donor cells, sampled 60 days after TCRalphabeta/CD19-depleted stem cell transplant. The source of these receptors is a male patient aged 2 to 10 who had a stem cell transplant for chronic granulomatous disease, so the T cells may come from the graft donor.

This clonotype was counted many times. CDR3 DNA sequence: TGCAGTGCTAGATACGACAGGGGCCCCTACGAGCAGTACTTC. The encoded protein is CSARYDRGPYEQYF. This chain joins TRBV20-1 and TRBJ2-7; TRBD1 matches at 8 bases. Germline lookup yields CDR1 DFQATT and CDR2 SNEGSKA (reference sequence). The ends lost 2 bases at V and 2 bases at J; junction bases unmatched: 5. The CDR3 totals 14 residues.

This clonotype was seen at least ten times. The chain links TRBV20-1 to TRBJ2-3; D not resolved. There are 14 residues in the CDR3. The germline V gene encodes CDR1 DFQATT and CDR2 SNEGSKA (reference sequence). The V end was cut by 3 bases, the J end by 4 bases, with 14 bases between. The DNA of the CDR3 is TGCAGTGCTAGTTTCGAAAGGTTGGCAGATACGCAGTATTTT. It is translated as CSASFERLADTQYF.

This clonotype appeared many times. The chain is built from TRBV27 and TRBJ1-1, with D possibly TRBD1 on 6 matching bases. The CDR3 contains 15 residues. The germline CDR1 and CDR2 sequences are MNHEY and SMNVEV (reference sequence). The germline V and J ends were trimmed by 6 bases and 4 bases, with 18 bases remaining between them. As DNA, the CDR3 is TGTGCCAGCAGCTCGCTTGGTTGGGGGCGCACTGAAGCTTTCTTT. It is translated as CASSSLGWGRTEAFF.

This clonotype was picked up many times. The V and J genes are TRBV20-1 and TRBJ1-2; 8 bases are a match to TRBD1. With V trimmed by 4 bases and J by 7 bases, 11 bases remained unmatched. The CDR3 sequence is 14 residues long. CDR1 is DFQATT, CDR2 SNEGSKA, per germline (reference sequence). The CDR3: CSAKVPDRVAGYTF. The CDR3 nucleotides read TGCAGTGCTAAGGTGCCGGACAGGGTCGCTGGCTACACCTTC.

This clonotype was found a few times. In DNA, the CDR3 is TGCAGTGTTCACCTAAGGGGGGACAATGAGCAGTTCTTC. It encodes CSVHLRGDNEQFF. The chain combines TRBV20-1 with TRBJ2-1; D could derive from TRBD1 or TRBD2 (6 bases each). The length of the CDR3 is 13 residues. Trimming removed 7 bases at V and 5 bases at J, with 15 bases between. Germline lookup yields CDR1 DFQATT and CDR2 SNEGSKA (reference sequence).

This clonotype appeared many times. V and J are TRBV12-3 or TRBV12-4 and TRBJ2-3; TRBD2 matches at 9 bases. The CDR3 has 15 residues. Trimming removed 3 bases from V and 1 base from J; junction bases left unmatched: 2. The CDR3 region has the DNA TGTGCCAGCAGTTTCGGCGGGAGGGGCACAGATACGCAGTATTTT. Translated, it gives CASSFGGRGTDTQYF.

This clonotype has ten or more counts. The chain carries TRBV3-1 and TRBJ2-7; the D is unclear. CDR1 is LGHDT, CDR2 YNNKEL, per germline (reference sequence). Trimming removed 4 bases from V and 10 bases from J, with 17 bases in between. There are 13 residues in the CDR3. This chain's CDR3 is CASSPSSGIAQYF. DNA for the CDR3: TGTGCCAGCAGCCCTTCTAGTGGTATAGCCCAGTACTTC.

V is TRBV2 and J is TRBJ1-5; D is possibly TRBD1 (5 bases). Germline CDR1 is SNHLY and CDR2 is FYNNEI. Between the trimmed V and J ends, which lost 3 bases and 0 bases, there was a span of 15 bases. This CDR3 comprises 17 residues. The DNA of the CDR3 is TGTGCCAGCAGTGACAGATTCGGGGGATATAGCAATCAGCCCCAGCATTTT. Protein product: CASSDRFGGYSNQPQHF.

This clonotype was detected many times. The CDR3 region is CATSGQDYNEQFF. DNA for the CDR3: TGTGCCACCAGCGGACAGGACTACAATGAGCAGTTCTTC. The chain couples TRBV15 to TRBJ2-1, with 7 bases lining up with TRBD1. Unmatched junction bases numbered 1, after V lost 5 bases and J lost 3 bases. This CDR3 comprises 13 residues. The germline V gene encodes CDR1 LNHNV and CDR2 YYDKDF (reference sequence).

This clonotype came up many times. The chain links TRBV7-8 to TRBJ2-1, with D perhaps matching TRBD2 (6 bases). Looked up from germline, CDR1 is SGHVS and CDR2 is FQNEAQ. CDR3 length: 15 residues. V was pared by 1 base and J by 9 bases, with 16 bases between. The CDR3 is CASSLDRAGRSEQFF. CDR3 nucleotides: TGTGCCAGCAGCTTAGATCGGGCAGGGAGGAGTGAGCAGTTCTTC.

This clonotype was found a few times. V usage is TRBV3-1 and J usage is TRBJ2-2; 11 nucleotides agree with TRBD2. The V segment lost 4 bases and the J segment 4 bases; nucleotides outside the gene matches: 5. Germline CDR1 and CDR2: LGHDT and YNNKEL (reference sequence). This CDR3 has 16 residues. The chain's CDR3 is CASSRRTSGSTGELFF. The CDR3 DNA reads as TGTGCCAGCAGCCGAAGGACTAGCGGGTCCACCGGGGAGCTGTTTTTT.

This clonotype has ten or more counts. J is TRBJ2-1 and V is TRBV5-1; D possibly uses TRBD1 or TRBD2 (5 bases each). Germline V gene lookup returns CDR1 SGHRS and CDR2 YFSETQ. V lost 0 bases to trimming and J lost 4 bases, with 11 bases between them. The CDR3 is 15 amino acids. The CDR3: CASSLGESGYNEQFF. CDR3 nucleotide sequence: TGCGCCAGCAGCTTGGGGGAGTCAGGGTACAATGAGCAGTTCTTC.

At least ten counts were recorded for this clonotype. This chain uses TRBV15 with TRBJ2-5; no definite D call. The germline gives CDR1 LNHNV, CDR2 YYDKDF (reference sequence). The CDR3 is 14 amino acids. Trimming cost V 0 bases and J 1 base, with 6 bases left between them. The CDR3 nucleotides read TGTGCCACCAGCAGAGACTGGCTCCAAGAGACCCAGTACTTC. Its translation: CATSRDWLQETQYF.

Comments on this clonotype: A read error is possible here, since a much larger clone lies one base away. The CDR3 carries no conserved terminal phenylalanine or tryptophan, so it likely arises from a read error. The rearrangement joins TRBV9 to TRBJ1-3; no definite D call. The germline V gene has CDR1 SGDLS and CDR2 YYNGEE. The CDR3 has 14 residues. The ends were cut back, 4 bases at V and 1 base at J, with 9 bases in the middle. The CDR3: CASSPQTSGNTIYL. The CDR3 DNA sequence: TGTGCCAGCAGCCCACAGACGTCTGGAAACACCATATATCTT.

This clonotype was recorded a few times. V usage is TRBV18 and J usage is TRBJ1-1; no definite D call. Germline V gene lookup returns CDR1 KGHSH and CDR2 LQKENI. This CDR3 is built from 13 residues. The ends were cut back, 3 bases at V and 8 bases at J, with 13 bases in the middle. The CDR3 DNA reads as TGTGCCAGCTCACCCTATTCGAGAATGGAAGCTTTCTTT. This translates into CASSPYSRMEAFF.

There are many counts of this clonotype. In DNA, the CDR3 is TGCGCCAGCAGCTTGGGACTAGCGGTCAAGAGGAATGAGCAGTTCTTC. Its translation: CASSLGLAVKRNEQFF. This chain links TRBV5-1 with TRBJ2-1; TRBD2 aligns across 9 bases. The CDR3 runs to 16 residues. Looked up from germline, CDR1 is SGHRS and CDR2 is YFSETQ. V lost 0 bases and J lost 7; bases outside the gene matches: 8.

The chain uses TRBV6-1 and TRBJ2-1; possibly TRBD2 for D (5 bases). The germline V gene encodes CDR1 MNHNS and CDR2 SASEGT. CDR3 length: 16 residues. Trimming removed 5 bases from V and 8 bases from J, with 22 bases in between. Written as DNA, the CDR3 is TGTGCCAGCAGTCGTCTGGACTCCCTGGTTCGGGATGAGCAGTTCTTC. Residues: CASSRLDSLVRDEQFF.

This clonotype is medium-sized (0.01 to 0.1%). V is TRBV28 and J is TRBJ2-1; D gene unclear. The length of the CDR3 is 15 residues. V lost 3 bases and J lost 0, with 9 bases in between. Per germline, CDR1 MDHEN and CDR2 SYDVKM. CDR3 loop: CASSLRESSYNEQFF. The CDR3 nucleotides are TGTGCCAGCAGTTTGAGAGAAAGCTCCTACAATGAGCAGTTCTTC.

This clonotype was picked up many times. The chain links TRBV20-1 to TRBJ1-6; 9 bases map to TRBD1. CDR1 and CDR2 from the germline V gene are DFQATT and SNEGSKA (reference sequence). Trimming removed 3 bases from V and 10 bases from J; junction bases left unmatched: 13. The CDR3 totals 16 residues. The CDR3 here is CSASGDRARLRSPLHF. In DNA form, the CDR3 reads TGCAGTGCTAGCGGGGACAGGGCCCGTCTTAGGTCACCCCTCCACTTT.

This clonotype was seen at least ten times. The chain uses TRBV6-1 and TRBJ2-2; TRBD2 might be the D (5 bases). The CDR3 extends over 16 amino acids. V lost 6 bases and J lost 4, with 18 bases in between. Germline lookup yields CDR1 MNHNS and CDR2 SASEGT. In DNA, the CDR3 is TGTGCCAGCAGCTGGGGTCGGAGGCGGAGCACCGGGGAGCTGTTTTTT. Its translation: CASSWGRRRSTGELFF.

Judged by abundance, this clonotype is medium-sized. The chain carries TRBV6-2 or TRBV6-3 and TRBJ2-1; D uncertain. This CDR3 has 15 residues. Trimming shortened V by 1 base and J by 8 bases, and 15 bases separated the two germline ends. Germline V gives CDR1 MNHEY, CDR2 SVGEGT. CDR3 region: CASSYWGNGKDEQFF. The CDR3 coding sequence is TGTGCCAGCAGTTACTGGGGAAATGGTAAGGATGAGCAGTTCTTC.

This clonotype was detected ten times or more. This rearrangement joins TRBV11-2 to TRBJ2-1; no clear D. CDR1 and CDR2 from the germline V gene are SGHAT and FQNNGV. This CDR3 spans 13 amino acids. V was cut by 4 bases and J by 9 bases, with 13 bases left in between. CDR3 bases: TGTGCCAGCAGCTATAGCCGGGTCCGTGAGCAGTTCTTC. It translates to CASSYSRVREQFF.

This clonotype was counted at least ten times. The rearrangement links TRBV25-1 to TRBJ2-3, with 9 bases matching TRBD1. The V and J ends lost 3 bases and 7 bases, in that order; junction bases with no gene match: 5. The germline gives CDR1 MGHDK, CDR2 SYGVNS. CDR3 length: 14 residues. The chain's CDR3 is CASSEPTGGNTQYF. The CDR3 DNA is TGTGCCAGCAGTGAGCCGACAGGGGGAAATACGCAGTATTTT. Full variable domain (missing parts from reference TRBV25-1 and TRBJ2-3): EADIYQTPRYLVIGTGKKITLECSQTMGHDKMYWYQQDPGMELHLIHYSYGVNSTEKGDLSSESTVSRIRTEHFPLTLESARPSHTSQYLCASSEPTGGNTQYFGPGTRLTVL.

In this sample, this clonotype turned up many times. The CDR3, as DNA: TGTGCCAGCAGCCCCGGACTACCTTACCAAGAGACCCAGTACTTC. It is translated as CASSPGLPYQETQYF. J is TRBJ2-5 and V is TRBV14, with TRBD2 as a possible D gene (6 bases). The V gene's germline CDR1 is SGHDN and CDR2 FVKESK. The CDR3 length is 15 residues. Trimming pared 4 bases from V and 0 bases from J, leaving 12 bases between.

The table lists this clonotype with many counts. This chain links TRBV6-5 with TRBJ1-6, with 7 bases matching TRBD1. V gave up 5 bases and J gave up 11 bases; unmatched junction bases: 6. This CDR3 spans 13 amino acids. Germline V gives CDR1 MNHEY, CDR2 SVGAGI. CDR3 in amino acids: CASSQRGHTPLHF. CDR3 nucleotide sequence: TGTGCCAGCAGTCAGAGGGGGCATACACCCCTCCACTTT.

The chain couples TRBV5-1 to TRBJ2-1; TRBD2 agrees at 14 bases. The V and J ends lost 0 bases and 7 bases, in that order; junction bases with no gene match: 18. The CDR3 runs 21 residues. The germline gives CDR1 SGHRS, CDR2 YFSETQ. CDR3 loop: CASSLAMKPKSGTSGGNEQFF. The CDR3 DNA sequence: TGCGCCAGCAGCTTGGCCATGAAACCGAAATCCGGGACTAGCGGGGGTAATGAGCAGTTCTTC. The variable domain in full, with the rest retrieved from reference TRBV5-1 and TRBJ2-1, is KAGVTQTPRYLIKTRGQQVTLSCSPISGHRSVSWYQQTPGQGLQFLFEYFSETQRNKGNFPGRFSGRQFSNSRSEMNVSTLELGDSALYLCASSLAMKPKSGTSGGNEQFFGPGTRLTVL.

In its sample, this clonotype was seen many times. The DNA for the CDR3 is TGTGCCAGCAGCTTAGCTTTGTCATTCTACGAGCAGTACTTC. It translates to CASSLALSFYEQYF. The chain carries TRBV7-2 and TRBJ2-7, with no clear D. CDR1 and CDR2 from the germline V gene are SGHTA and FQGNSA. V lost 0 bases to trimming and J lost 3 bases, with 9 bases between them. The CDR3 has 14 amino acids.

This clonotype was recorded at least ten times. The chain has TRBV28 and TRBJ2-7; D is uncertain. Trimming took 2 bases from V and 3 from J, leaving 2 bases between them. The V gene's germline CDR1 is MDHEN and CDR2 SYDVKM. The CDR3 has 11 amino acids. CDR3 sequence (DNA): TGTGCCAGCAGTTTACGCTACGAGCAGTACTTC. Translated: CASSLRYEQYF.

The chain combines TRBV11-2 with TRBJ2-1, with D uncertain. V lost 6 bases and J 10 bases, leaving 31 bases between the germline ends. The CDR3 length is 18 residues. The germline gives CDR1 SGHAT, CDR2 FQNNGV. DNA of the CDR3: TGTGCCAGCAGTTCTTCTCGACCCCCAACCCCCCTCGTGCCCGAGCAGTTCTTC. This codes for CASSSSRPPTPLVPEQFF.

The CDR3 loop is CASSQDPLDMVMDTQYF. As DNA, the CDR3 is TGCGCCAGCAGCCAAGATCCACTAGATATGGTTATGGATACGCAGTATTTT. The chain has TRBV4-1 and TRBJ2-3; possible D gene TRBD2, 5 bases. Germline V gives CDR1 MGHRA, CDR2 YSYEKL. The CDR3 runs to 17 residues. V was cut by 0 bases and J by 6 bases, with 19 bases left in between.

CDR3 sequence reads: CASSLARTGRDTEAFF. The CDR3 DNA sequence: TGTGCCAGCAGCTTAGCCCGGACGGGCAGGGACACTGAAGCTTTCTTT. The chain has TRBV7-6 and TRBJ1-1; tentatively, D is TRBD1 (5 bases). The CDR3 is made up of 16 amino acids. Between the trimmed V and J ends, which lost 0 bases and 3 bases, there was a span of 14 bases. Per germline, CDR1 SGHVS and CDR2 FNYEAQ.